This T cell receptor (beta chain) appears in the sequencing data of a study of blood T cell repertoires in COVID-19. About the study: The United States, Italy and Spain were the sources of the acute and convalescent COVID-19 samples. In each case, the material was cDNA or gDNA derived from T cells, B-cell-depleted T cells, or PBMCs.

In the original workflow: Amplifying reference gene primers gave estimates of nucleated cell counts. The data were produced by immunoSEQ multiplex PCR, yet TCRdb's version contains in-frame clones alone and is incomplete. Clonal size and the V and J genes are those of that table, whereas D and trimming came from the DNA. Here the sample spans approximately 150,000 clones, roughly 80% being singletons. Trimming stripped 5 bases from V and 7 bases from J, with 15 bases between. The CDR3 covers 14 residues. Germline V lookup: CDR1 SGHKS, CDR2 YYEKEE (reference sequence). The sequencing input was peripheral blood. V usage is TRBV5-5 and J usage is TRBJ1-4, with D perhaps matching TRBD1 (5 bases). The receptor comes from a woman aged 80 or over with acute or convalescent COVID-19. The CDR3 DNA follows: TGTGCCAGCAGTCCTATAGGGGAGGTTGAAAAACTGTTTTTT. Protein: CASSPIGEVEKLFF.